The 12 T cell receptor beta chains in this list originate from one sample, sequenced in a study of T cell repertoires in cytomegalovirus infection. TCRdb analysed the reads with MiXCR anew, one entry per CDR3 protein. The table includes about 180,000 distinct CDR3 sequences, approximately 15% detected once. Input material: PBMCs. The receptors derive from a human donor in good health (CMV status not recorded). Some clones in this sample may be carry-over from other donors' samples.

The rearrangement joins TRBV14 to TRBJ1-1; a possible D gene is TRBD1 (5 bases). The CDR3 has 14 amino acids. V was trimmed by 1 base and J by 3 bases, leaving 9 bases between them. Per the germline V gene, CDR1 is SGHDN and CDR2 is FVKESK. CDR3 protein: CASSQGGTYTEAFF. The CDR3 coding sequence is TGTGCCAGCAGCCAAGGAGGGACGTACACTGAAGCTTTCTTT.

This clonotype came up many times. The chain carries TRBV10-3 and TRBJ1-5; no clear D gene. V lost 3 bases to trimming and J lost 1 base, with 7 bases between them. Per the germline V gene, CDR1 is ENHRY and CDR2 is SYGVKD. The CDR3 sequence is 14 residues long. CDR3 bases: TGTGCCATCAGTGATTTGTACAGCAATCAGCCCCAGCATTTT. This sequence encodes CAISDLYSNQPQHF.

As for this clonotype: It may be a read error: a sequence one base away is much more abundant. In DNA form, the CDR3 reads TGTGCCAGCAGTTCACACGGGACTAGCTCCTGCGAGCAGTACTTC. It translates to CASSSHGTSSCEQYF. V and J are TRBV12-3 or TRBV12-4 and TRBJ2-7, with TRBD2 identical over 9 bases. This CDR3 is built from 15 residues.

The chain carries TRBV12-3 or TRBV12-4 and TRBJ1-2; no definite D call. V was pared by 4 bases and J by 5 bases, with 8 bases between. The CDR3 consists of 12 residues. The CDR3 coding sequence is TGTGCCAGCAGTTACCCCCCTTATGGCTACACCTTC. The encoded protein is CASSYPPYGYTF.

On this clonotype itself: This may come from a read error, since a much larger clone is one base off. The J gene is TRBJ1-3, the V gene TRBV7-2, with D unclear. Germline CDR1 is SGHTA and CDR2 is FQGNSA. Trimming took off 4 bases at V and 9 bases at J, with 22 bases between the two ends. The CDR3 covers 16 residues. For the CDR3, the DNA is TGTGCCAGCAGCTCCCTGGGAGGGCCCATAGGGATCACCATATATTTT. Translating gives CASSSLGGPIGITIYF.

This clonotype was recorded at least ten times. CDR3 nucleotide sequence: TGTGCCAGCAGCCCTTTCGCCGGGGCAGAGACCCAGTACTTC. Encoded protein: CASSPFAGAETQYF. The chain carries TRBV7-9 and TRBJ2-5; D tentatively reads TRBD1 or TRBD2 (5 bases each). CDR3 length: 14 amino acids. Germline lookup yields CDR1 SEHNR and CDR2 FQNEAQ (reference sequence). Trimming took off 5 bases at V and 4 bases at J, with 14 bases between the two ends.

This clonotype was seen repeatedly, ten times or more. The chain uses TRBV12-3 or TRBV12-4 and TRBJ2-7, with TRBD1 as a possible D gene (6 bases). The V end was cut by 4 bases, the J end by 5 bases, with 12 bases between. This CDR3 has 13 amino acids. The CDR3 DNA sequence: TGTGCCAGCAGTTCGGACAGTCCGCACGAGCAGTACTTC. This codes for CASSSDSPHEQYF.

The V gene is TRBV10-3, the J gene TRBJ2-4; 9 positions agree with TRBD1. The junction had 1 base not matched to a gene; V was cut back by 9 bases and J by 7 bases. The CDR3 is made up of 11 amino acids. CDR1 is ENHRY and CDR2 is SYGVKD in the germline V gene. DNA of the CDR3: TGTGCCATGGGGACAGGGAACATTCAGTACTTC. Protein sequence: CAMGTGNIQYF.

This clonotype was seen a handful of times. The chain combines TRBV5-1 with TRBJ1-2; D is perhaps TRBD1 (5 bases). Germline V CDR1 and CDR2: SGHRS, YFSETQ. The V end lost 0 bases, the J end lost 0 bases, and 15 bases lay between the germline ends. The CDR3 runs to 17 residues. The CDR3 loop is CASSLDPVQGPNYGYTF. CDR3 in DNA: TGCGCCAGCAGCTTGGACCCCGTCCAGGGTCCTAACTATGGCTACACCTTC.

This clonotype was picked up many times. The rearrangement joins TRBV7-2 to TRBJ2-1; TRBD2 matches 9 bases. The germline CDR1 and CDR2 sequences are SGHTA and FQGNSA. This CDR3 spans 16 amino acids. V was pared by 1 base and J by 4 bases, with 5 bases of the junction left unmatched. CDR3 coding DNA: TGTGCCAGCAGCTTAGAGCTAGCGGGGATTTACAATGAGCAGTTCTTC. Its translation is CASSLELAGIYNEQFF.

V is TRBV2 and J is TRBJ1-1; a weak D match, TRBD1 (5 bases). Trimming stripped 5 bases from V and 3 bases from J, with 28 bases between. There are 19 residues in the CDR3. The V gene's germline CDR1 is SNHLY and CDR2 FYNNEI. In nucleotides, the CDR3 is TGTGCCAGCAGTCTTATCCGGGACTCCCTAGGAGGGGCGTACACTGAAGCTTTCTTT. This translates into CASSLIRDSLGGAYTEAFF.

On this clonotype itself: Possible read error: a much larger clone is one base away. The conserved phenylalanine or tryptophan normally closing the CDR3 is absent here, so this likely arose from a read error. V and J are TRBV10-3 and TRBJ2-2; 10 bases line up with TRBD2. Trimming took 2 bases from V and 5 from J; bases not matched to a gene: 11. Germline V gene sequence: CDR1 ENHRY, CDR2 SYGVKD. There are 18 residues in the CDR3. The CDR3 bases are TGTGCCATCAGTGAGCCGACTTTCGGACTAGCGGAGACCGGGGAGCTGTTTTCT. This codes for CAISEPTFGLAETGELFS.